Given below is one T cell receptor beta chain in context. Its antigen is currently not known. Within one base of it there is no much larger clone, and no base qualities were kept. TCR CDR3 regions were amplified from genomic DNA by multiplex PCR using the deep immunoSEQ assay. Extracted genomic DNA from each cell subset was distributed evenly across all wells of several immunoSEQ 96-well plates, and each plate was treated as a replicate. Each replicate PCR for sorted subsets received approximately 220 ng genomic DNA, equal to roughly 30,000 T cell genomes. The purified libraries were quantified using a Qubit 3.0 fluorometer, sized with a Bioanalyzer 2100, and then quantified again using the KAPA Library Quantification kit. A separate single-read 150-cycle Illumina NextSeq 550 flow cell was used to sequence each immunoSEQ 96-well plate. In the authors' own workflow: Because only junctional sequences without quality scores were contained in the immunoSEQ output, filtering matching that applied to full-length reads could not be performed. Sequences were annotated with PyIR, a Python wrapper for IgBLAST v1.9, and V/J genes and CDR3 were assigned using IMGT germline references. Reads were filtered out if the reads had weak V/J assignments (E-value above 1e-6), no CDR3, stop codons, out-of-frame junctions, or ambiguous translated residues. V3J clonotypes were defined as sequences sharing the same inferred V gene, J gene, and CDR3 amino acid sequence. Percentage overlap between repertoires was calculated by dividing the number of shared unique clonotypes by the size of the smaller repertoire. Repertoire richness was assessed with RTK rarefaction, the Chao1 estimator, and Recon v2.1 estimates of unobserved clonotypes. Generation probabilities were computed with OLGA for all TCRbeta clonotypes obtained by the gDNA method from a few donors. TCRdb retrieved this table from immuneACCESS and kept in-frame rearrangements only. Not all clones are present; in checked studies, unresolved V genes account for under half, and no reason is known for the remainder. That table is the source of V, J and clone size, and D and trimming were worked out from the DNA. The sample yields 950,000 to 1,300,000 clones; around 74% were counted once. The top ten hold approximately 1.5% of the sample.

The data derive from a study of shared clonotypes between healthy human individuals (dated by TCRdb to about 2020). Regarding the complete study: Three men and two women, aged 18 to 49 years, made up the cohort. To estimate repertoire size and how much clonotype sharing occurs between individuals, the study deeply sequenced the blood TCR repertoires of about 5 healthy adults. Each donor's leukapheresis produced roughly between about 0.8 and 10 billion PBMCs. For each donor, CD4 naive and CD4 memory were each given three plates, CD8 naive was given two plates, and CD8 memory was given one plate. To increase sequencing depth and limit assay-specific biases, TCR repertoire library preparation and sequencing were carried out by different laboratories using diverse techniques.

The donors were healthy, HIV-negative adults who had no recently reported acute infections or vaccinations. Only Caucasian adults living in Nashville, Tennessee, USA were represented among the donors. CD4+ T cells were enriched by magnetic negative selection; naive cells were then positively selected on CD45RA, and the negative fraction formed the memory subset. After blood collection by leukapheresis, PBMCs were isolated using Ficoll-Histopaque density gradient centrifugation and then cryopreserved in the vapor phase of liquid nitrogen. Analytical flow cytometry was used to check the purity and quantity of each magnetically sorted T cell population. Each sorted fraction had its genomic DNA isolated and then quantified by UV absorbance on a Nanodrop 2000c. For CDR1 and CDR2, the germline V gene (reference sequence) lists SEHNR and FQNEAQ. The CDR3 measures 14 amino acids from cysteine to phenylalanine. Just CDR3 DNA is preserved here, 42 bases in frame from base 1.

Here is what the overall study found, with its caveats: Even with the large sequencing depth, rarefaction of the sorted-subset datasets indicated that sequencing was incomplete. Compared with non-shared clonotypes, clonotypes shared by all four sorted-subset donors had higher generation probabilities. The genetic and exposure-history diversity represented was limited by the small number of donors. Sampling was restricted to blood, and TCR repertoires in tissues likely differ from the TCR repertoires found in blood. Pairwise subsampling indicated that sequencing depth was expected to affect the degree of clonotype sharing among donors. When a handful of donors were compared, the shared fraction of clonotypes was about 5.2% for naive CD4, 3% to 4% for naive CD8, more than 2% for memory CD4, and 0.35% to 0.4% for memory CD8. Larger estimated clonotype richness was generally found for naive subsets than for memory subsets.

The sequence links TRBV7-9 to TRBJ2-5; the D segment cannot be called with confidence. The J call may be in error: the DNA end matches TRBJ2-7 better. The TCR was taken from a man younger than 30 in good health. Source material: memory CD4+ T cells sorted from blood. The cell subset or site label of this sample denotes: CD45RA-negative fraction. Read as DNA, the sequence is TGTGCCAGCAGCTTAGAATCTGGGATCTACGAGCAGTACTTC. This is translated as CASSLESGIYEQYF.